The 23 T cell receptor beta chains in this list originate from one sample, sequenced in a study of T-cell reconstitution after alpha-beta-depleted transplantation in children. Preparation of the TCRbeta library involved a method that used unique molecular identifiers. MiXCR, run by TCRdb on the PCR reads, gives a single entry per CDR3 protein. The data show around 490,000 distinct CDR3 sequences, about an eighth seen once. The specimen comprised PBMCs, mostly from graft donor cells, sampled 180 days after TCRalphabeta/CD19-depleted stem cell transplant. The source of these receptors is a female patient aged 2-9 years who had a stem cell transplant for aplastic anemia, so the T cells may come from the graft donor.

This clonotype was detected a few times. The chain carries TRBV7-2 and TRBJ2-3; D unclear. This CDR3 contains 13 residues. Germline V gene lookup returns CDR1 SGHTA and CDR2 FQGNSA. V was trimmed by 5 bases and J by 2 bases, leaving 8 bases between them. Here the CDR3 DNA reads TGTGCCAGCAGCCCTCGCGCCACAGATACGCAGTATTTT. Amino acids: CASSPRATDTQYF.

This clonotype was picked up a small number of times. CDR3 sequence: CASSAKYEQYV. CDR3 DNA sequence: TGCGCCAGCAGCGCTAAGTACGAGCAGTACGTC. J is TRBJ2-7 and V is TRBV5-1; no reliable D call. Germline CDR1 and CDR2: SGHRS and YFSETQ. Trimming removed 4 bases from V and 4 bases from J, with 6 bases in between. There are 11 residues in the CDR3.

This clonotype was counted a few times. The chain employs TRBV18 and TRBJ1-2, with D hard to call. Trimming pared 3 bases from V and 5 bases from J, leaving 10 bases between. CDR3 length equals 13 residues. CDR1 KGHSH and CDR2 LQKENI come from the germline V gene. CDR3 nucleotides: TGTGCCAGCTCACCCCAACGGCGATATGGCTACACCTTC. Its protein is CASSPQRRYGYTF. Full variable domain (remainder filled in from reference TRBV18 and TRBJ1-2): NAGVMQNPRHLVRRRGQEARLRCSPMKGHSHVYWYRQLPEEGLKFMVYLQKENIIDESGMPKERFSAEFPKEGPSILRIQQVVRGDSAAYFCASSPQRRYGYTFGSGTRLTVV.

This clonotype appeared a few times. The chain uses TRBV12-3 or TRBV12-4 and TRBJ2-5, with D possibly being TRBD1 or TRBD2 (5 bases each). The germline V and J ends were trimmed by 6 bases and 5 bases, with 10 bases remaining between them. CDR3 length equals 12 residues. The CDR3 DNA reads as TGTGCCAGCAGGGGGCGGGCGGAGACCCAGTACTTC. This translates into CASRGRAETQYF.

The chain joins TRBV25-1 to TRBJ2-5; TRBD2 matches 10 bases. CDR1 MGHDK and CDR2 SYGVNS come from the germline V gene. J gave up 2 bases and V 10 bases, and 4 bases lay outside the gene matches. CDR3 length: 13 amino acids. The CDR3 protein is CATSLAGQETQYF. Written as DNA, the CDR3 is TGTGCCACCTCACTAGCGGGACAAGAGACCCAGTACTTC.

This clonotype was detected many times. V and J are TRBV6-2 or TRBV6-3 and TRBJ2-4, with 8 bases fitting TRBD2. The CDR3 length is 14 residues. CDR1 is MNHEY, CDR2 SVGEGT, per germline. Unmatched junction bases numbered 9, after V lost 6 bases and J lost 8 bases. The CDR3 region has the DNA TGTGCCAGCAGCCCAGGATACGGGGGGGACATTCAGTACTTC. Translating it yields CASSPGYGGDIQYF.

This clonotype was seen a few times. The chain has TRBV24-1 and TRBJ2-7; TRBD2 might be the D (5 bases). CDR1 KGHDR and CDR2 SFDVKD come from the germline V gene. Between the trimmed V and J ends, which lost 3 bases and 7 bases, there was a span of 21 bases. The CDR3 contains 16 residues. The chain's CDR3 is CATSDGMRQDGGEQYF. The CDR3 bases are TGTGCCACCAGTGATGGCATGCGGCAAGACGGCGGGGAGCAGTACTTC.

This clonotype was seen a handful of times. J is TRBJ2-2 and V is TRBV29-1; D remains ambiguous. In germline, CDR1 is SQVTM, CDR2 ANQGSEA. V lost 4 bases and J lost 0, with 12 bases in between. The CDR3 is 15 amino acids. The CDR3 reads CSVVRSHTNTGELFF. The CDR3 DNA reads as TGCAGCGTTGTAAGGAGCCACACGAACACCGGGGAGCTGTTTTTT.

The gene calls are TRBV20-1 and TRBJ2-1; the D gene is possibly TRBD2 (5 bases). V was trimmed by 0 bases and J by 8 bases, leaving 17 bases between them. CDR1 is DFQATT, CDR2 SNEGSKA, per germline (reference sequence). The CDR3 consists of 15 residues. The CDR3 loop reads CSARERAPLGDEQFF. The CDR3 coding sequence is TGCAGTGCTAGAGAGCGGGCCCCTCTCGGAGATGAGCAGTTCTTC.

This clonotype was detected only a few times. The V and J genes are TRBV12-3 or TRBV12-4 and TRBJ1-2, with 9 bases matching TRBD1. Trimming cost V 8 bases and J 5 bases; bases outside gene matches: 12. CDR3 length equals 15 residues. The CDR3 protein is CASGSLGDRVYGYTF. The CDR3 nucleotides are TGTGCCAGCGGCAGTTTAGGGGACAGGGTTTATGGCTACACCTTC.

This clonotype was detected a few times. The chain links TRBV7-3 to TRBJ2-3; TRBD2 matches at 7 bases. The CDR3 length is 18 residues. V gave up 5 bases and J gave up 3 bases; unmatched junction bases: 17. Germline assignment: CDR1 SGHTA and CDR2 FQGTGA. CDR3: CASSLPGGSDGRTDTQYF. As DNA, the CDR3 is TGTGCCAGCAGCCTGCCGGGCGGGAGTGACGGGAGGACAGATACGCAGTATTTT.

This clonotype was seen repeatedly, ten times or more. The genes are TRBV6-1 and TRBJ2-1, with 12 bases identical to TRBD2. V was pared by 6 bases and J by 7 bases, with 1 base of the junction left unmatched. Germline values: CDR1 MNHNS, CDR2 SASEGT. This CDR3 has 13 amino acids. In DNA form, the CDR3 reads TGTGCCAGCAGGGGACTAGCGGGTAATGAGCAGTTCTTC. It yields the protein CASRGLAGNEQFF.

This clonotype occurred many times. The chain has TRBV9 and TRBJ2-5; a possible D gene is TRBD2 (5 bases). This CDR3 comprises 15 residues. Germline V gives CDR1 SGDLS, CDR2 YYNGEE. The V end was cut by 3 bases, the J end by 3 bases, with 15 bases between. The CDR3 bases are TGTGCCAGCAGCGATAAGATGGCGGGTAAAGAGACCCAGTACTTC. It is translated as CASSDKMAGKETQYF.

There are a few counts of this clonotype. V gene TRBV10-3 combines with J gene TRBJ2-5, with D perhaps TRBD1 (6 bases). Germline CDR1 and CDR2: ENHRY and SYGVKD. Trimming left V 0 bases short and J 8 bases short, with 13 bases between. This CDR3 spans 14 amino acids. The chain's CDR3 is CAISESGDILTQYF. CDR3 DNA sequence: TGTGCCATCAGTGAGTCCGGGGACATTCTTACCCAGTACTTC.

The chain joins TRBV5-6 to TRBJ2-7; 15 bases align to TRBD2. The V and J ends lost 4 bases and 3 bases, in that order; junction bases with no gene match: 5. CDR1 is SGHDT, CDR2 YYEEEE, per germline. This CDR3 comprises 16 residues. The chain's CDR3 is CASSPGLAGGFYEQYF. The CDR3 DNA sequence: TGTGCCAGCAGCCCGGGACTAGCGGGAGGCTTCTACGAGCAGTACTTC. The full variable domain, completed using reference TRBV5-6 and TRBJ2-7, is DAGVTQSPTHLIKTRGQQVTLRCSPKSGHDTVSWYQQALGQGPQFIFQYYEEEERQRGNFPDRFSGHQFPNYSSELNVNALLLGDSALYLCASSPGLAGGFYEQYFGPGTRLTVT.

In this sample, this clonotype turned up a few times. J is TRBJ2-2 and V is TRBV7-3, with 9 bases aligning to TRBD2. V was pared by 5 bases and J by 7 bases, with 20 bases of the junction left unmatched. The CDR3 consists of 19 residues. Germline CDR1 SGHTA, CDR2 FQGTGA. Written as DNA, the CDR3 is TGTGCCAGCAGCCCCAGTGGGACTATGCGGGAGGGAGTTTTCGGGGAGCTGTTTTTT. This encodes CASSPSGTMREGVFGELFF.

This clonotype was recorded many times. The V gene is TRBV4-3, the J gene TRBJ2-3, with D maybe TRBD1 (6 bases). Germline V lookup: CDR1 LGHNA, CDR2 YSLEER. This CDR3 comprises 15 residues. Trimming cost V 4 bases and J 1 base, with 12 bases left between them. As DNA, the CDR3 is TGCGCCAGCAGCCGCCGGACAGAACGCACAGATACGCAGTATTTT. Protein: CASSRRTERTDTQYF.

In its sample, this clonotype was seen a few times. The chain combines TRBV28 with TRBJ1-5, with D possibly being TRBD1 (5 bases). V lost 6 bases, J lost 1 base, and 19 bases lay in between. This CDR3 is built from 17 residues. Germline CDR1 reads MDHEN; CDR2 reads SYDVKM. CDR3 coding DNA: TGTGCCAGCAGCCGGGACCCGAGAAGTACGAGCAATCAGCCCCAGCATTTT. Protein product: CASSRDPRSTSNQPQHF.

This clonotype was seen more than once but under ten times. The rearrangement links TRBV12-3 or TRBV12-4 to TRBJ1-6; TRBD1 is a possible D gene (5 bases). This CDR3 region has 16 residues. Trimming shortened V by 6 bases and J by 9 bases, and 21 bases separated the two germline ends. The CDR3 protein is CASSPGRAVMGSPLHF. CDR3 bases: TGTGCCAGCAGCCCAGGCAGGGCTGTAATGGGTTCACCCCTCCACTTT.

As for this clonotype: A clone one base away is much larger, so this may be a read error. CDR3 sequence reads: CATKRGVVNSQYF. Written as DNA, the CDR3 is TGTGCCACCAAGCGGGGGGTAGTGAACAGTCAGTACTTC. This chain links TRBV28 with TRBJ2-4; TRBD2 matches at 9 bases. Germline V CDR1 and CDR2: MDHEN, SYDVKM. The CDR3 spans 13 residues.

This clonotype was detected many times. The chain carries TRBV20-1 and TRBJ2-7; 7 nucleotides agree with TRBD2. Germline V gives CDR1 DFQATT, CDR2 SNEGSKA (reference sequence). V lost 4 bases, J lost 3 bases, and 12 bases stayed unmatched. The CDR3 covers 15 residues. The CDR3 nucleotides read TGCAGTGCTACCCCCCGCGCGGGAGACTTCTACGAGCAGTACTTC. Protein: CSATPRAGDFYEQYF.

This clonotype was picked up a small number of times. This chain uses TRBV20-1 with TRBJ2-7; TRBD2 agrees at 8 bases. CDR1 DFQATT and CDR2 SNEGSKA come from the germline V gene (reference sequence). The CDR3 length is 16 residues. V dropped 5 bases and J dropped 0; count of bases not matched to a gene: 12. The CDR3 loop is CSAPRGGRKSSYEQYF. DNA for the CDR3: TGCAGTGCTCCTCGGGGGGGACGGAAGAGCTCCTACGAGCAGTACTTC.

The chain uses TRBV28 and TRBJ2-1; unclear D gene. V lost 5 bases, J lost 4 bases, and 15 bases lay in between. The length of the CDR3 is 15 residues. CDR1 is MDHEN, CDR2 SYDVKM, per germline. CDR3 region: CASSPRRFRYNEQFF. CDR3 in DNA: TGTGCCAGCAGTCCTAGGAGATTTCGGTACAATGAGCAGTTCTTC.